The clone carrying this T cell receptor beta chain was observed once. This specimen belongs to a study of graft-versus-host responses after intestinal transplantation. Sequencing used immunoSEQ multiplex PCR; TCRdb keeps in-frame clones, though not all of them. Among approximately 5,800 clones, around 29% were seen once, and the ten largest hold roughly 5.2%. Responder cells labeled with CFSE (200,000) were co-plated with irradiated stimulator cells labeled with violet dye (200,000). CDR3 length equals 12 residues. V lost 2 bases and J lost 11, with 12 bases in between. CDR1 SGHTA and CDR2 FQGNSA come from the germline V gene.

The sequence was obtained from a human patient who was an organ donor for intestinal transplantation. The sequencing here drew on alloreactive CD4+ T cells from a mixed lymphocyte reaction culture, taken before transplantation. The subset is: CFSE-low proliferating T cells sorted from roughly six-day pre-transplant mixed lymphocyte reaction (GvH or HvG direction). This chain links TRBV7-2 with TRBJ2-5, with D tentatively TRBD2 (5 bases). The CDR3 sequence is CASSLTTTRQYF. In DNA form, the CDR3 reads TGTGCCAGCAGCTTAACGACTACGAGGCAGTACTTC. The complete variable domain, with remaining parts taken from reference TRBV7-2 and TRBJ2-5, reads GAGVSQSPSNKVTEKGKDVELRCDPISGHTALYWYRQSLGQGLEFLIYFQGNSAPDKSGLPSDRFSAERTGGSVSTLTIQRTQQEDSAVYLCASSLTTTRQYFGPGTRLLVL.